What follows are 12 T cell receptor beta chains derived from one specimen sequenced in a study of beta chain features in type 1 diabetes. Of the isolated RNA, all was reverse transcribed, and so the sequenced material was expressed TCRB transcripts. The data were produced by immunoSEQ multiplex PCR, yet TCRdb's version contains in-frame clones alone and is incomplete. In the table there are around 300,000 clones, about 8% of which are singletons. The sequencing input was central memory CD4+ T cells from blood. These receptors originate from a woman aged 18-30 years in good health.

This clone came up a few times. V and J are TRBV4-2 and TRBJ1-2; D unclear. The germline V and J ends were trimmed by 0 bases and 0 bases, with 11 bases remaining between them. Germline assignment: CDR1 LGHNA and CDR2 YNFKEQ. The CDR3 runs 16 residues. CDR3 loop: CASSQDIGGANYGYTF. DNA for the CDR3: TGTGCCAGCAGCCAAGATATTGGAGGAGCTAACTATGGCTACACCTTC.

CDR3 in amino acids: CASSWASGVTGELFF. DNA of the CDR3: TGTGCCAGCAGTTGGGCTAGCGGGGTCACCGGGGAGCTGTTTTTT. The rearrangement joins TRBV28 to TRBJ2-2; TRBD2 matches 9 bases. V lost 4 bases to trimming and J lost 4 bases; unmatched junction nucleotides: 4. The CDR3 loop spans 15 amino acids. CDR1 MDHEN and CDR2 SYDVKM come from the germline V gene. Together with reference TRBV28 and TRBJ2-2, the CDR3 gives the full variable domain: DVKVTQSSRYLVKRTGEKVFLECVQDMDHENMFWYRQDPGLGLRLIYFSYDVKMKEKGDIPEGYSVSREKKERFSLILESASTNQTSMYLCASSWASGVTGELFFGEGSRLTVL.

As regards this clone: One junction end does not reproduce the germline sequence, and a read error may be involved. The J gene is TRBJ2-5, the V gene TRBV5-1; 11 bases line up with TRBD1. The germline gives CDR1 SGHRS, CDR2 YFSETQ. The CDR3 runs to 16 residues. CDR3 bases: TGCGCCTGCAGCTCAACCGGGACAGGGGGTGGGGAGACCCAGTACTTC. This translates into CACSSTGTGGGETQYF. Based on the CDR3 plus reference TRBV5-1 and TRBJ2-5, the full variable domain is KAGVTQTPRYLIKTRGQQVTLSCSPISGHRSVSWYQQTPGQGLQFLFEYFSETQRNKGNFPGRFSGRQFSNSRSEMNVSTLELGDSALYLCACSSTGTGGGETQYFGPGTRLLVL.

This clone was counted between two and nine times. V and J are TRBV4-1 and TRBJ1-4; 8 nucleotides align to TRBD1. Per the germline V gene, CDR1 is MGHRA and CDR2 is YSYEKL. V trimming: 2 bases; J trimming: 5 bases; junction bases outside the gene matches: 13. CDR3 length: 18 amino acids. The CDR3 spells CASSQPLLGRTGNEKLFF. CDR3 sequence (DNA): TGCGCCAGCAGCCAACCCCTCCTCGGACGGACAGGGAATGAAAAACTGTTTTTT.

This clone showed up many times. The V gene is TRBV19, the J gene TRBJ2-7; TRBD1 agrees at 7 bases. The ends lost 10 bases at V and 2 bases at J; junction bases unmatched: 8. The CDR3 consists of 13 residues. Germline V CDR1 and CDR2: LNHDA, SQIVND (reference sequence). As DNA, the CDR3 is TGTGCCACCTCGGACAGGCGAGCCTACGAGCAGTACTTC. Its protein is CATSDRRAYEQYF.

This chain joins TRBV30 and TRBJ1-1; D might be TRBD1 (5 bases). The germline V gene encodes CDR1 GTSNPN and CDR2 SVGIG (reference sequence). This CDR3 has 12 residues. The V gene lost 2 bases and the J gene lost 3 bases, with 7 bases spanning the gap. The CDR3 region is CAWSWGDTEAFF. CDR3 DNA: TGTGCCTGGAGTTGGGGGGACACTGAAGCTTTCTTT.

This clone was recorded many times. This chain links TRBV7-2 with TRBJ2-2; weak D call: TRBD2 (5 bases). The CDR3 covers 14 residues. Germline V CDR1 and CDR2: SGHTA, FQGNSA. The V end was cut by 3 bases, the J end by 6 bases, with 11 bases between. In DNA form, the CDR3 reads TGTGCCAGCAGCTTTACTAGTGGCGCCGGGGAGCTGTTTTTT. Translating gives CASSFTSGAGELFF.

This clone showed up many times. The rearrangement joins TRBV14 to TRBJ2-1; TRBD1 aligns across 7 bases. Germline CDR1 is SGHDN and CDR2 is FVKESK. The J segment lost 6 bases and the V segment lost 4 bases, leaving 12 bases of the junction unmatched. CDR3 size: 16 residues. The CDR3 loop is CASSPGGRQRVNEQFF. DNA for the CDR3: TGTGCCAGCAGCCCAGGGGGACGCCAAAGGGTCAATGAGCAGTTCTTC.

This clone showed up just a few times. The chain is built from TRBV4-1 and TRBJ2-4; D could derive from TRBD1 or TRBD2 (7 bases each). This CDR3 region has 17 residues. The germline V gene encodes CDR1 MGHRA and CDR2 YSYEKL. V lost 0 bases and J 8 bases, leaving 20 bases between the germline ends. Here the CDR3 reads CASSQDREDRILDIQYF. The CDR3 region has the DNA TGCGCCAGCAGCCAAGATCGGGAGGACAGGATATTGGACATTCAGTACTTC.

At least ten counts were recorded for this clone. The chain carries TRBV7-9 and TRBJ2-5, with 8 bases fitting TRBD1. V trimming: 2 bases; J trimming: 5 bases; junction bases outside the gene matches: 10. Germline-derived CDR1 and CDR2 are SEHNR and FQNEAQ (reference sequence). The CDR3 is 16 amino acids. The DNA for the CDR3 is TGTGCCAGCAGCTTATCTCGGGCAGGGGGCCCGGAGACCCAGTACTTC. Amino acids: CASSLSRAGGPETQYF.

This chain uses TRBV6-1 with TRBJ1-2, with D perhaps TRBD1 (5 bases). CDR1 is MNHNS and CDR2 is SASEGT in the germline V gene. This CDR3 contains 16 residues. Trimming cost V 4 bases and J 4 bases, with 19 bases left between them. CDR3 sequence: CASSGSGKGRFYGYTF. For the CDR3, the DNA is TGTGCCAGCAGTGGATCAGGGAAGGGGCGTTTCTATGGCTACACCTTC.

This clone was seen a handful of times. V usage is TRBV7-3 and J usage is TRBJ2-1; 7 bases match TRBD1. The CDR3 totals 16 residues. Trimming cost V 2 bases and J 5 bases; bases outside gene matches: 9. In germline, CDR1 is SGHTA, CDR2 FQGTGA. CDR3 sequence (DNA): TGTGCCAGCAGCTTAGCTTTGGGGCAGGGGGACAATGAGCAGTTCTTC. It yields the protein CASSLALGQGDNEQFF.